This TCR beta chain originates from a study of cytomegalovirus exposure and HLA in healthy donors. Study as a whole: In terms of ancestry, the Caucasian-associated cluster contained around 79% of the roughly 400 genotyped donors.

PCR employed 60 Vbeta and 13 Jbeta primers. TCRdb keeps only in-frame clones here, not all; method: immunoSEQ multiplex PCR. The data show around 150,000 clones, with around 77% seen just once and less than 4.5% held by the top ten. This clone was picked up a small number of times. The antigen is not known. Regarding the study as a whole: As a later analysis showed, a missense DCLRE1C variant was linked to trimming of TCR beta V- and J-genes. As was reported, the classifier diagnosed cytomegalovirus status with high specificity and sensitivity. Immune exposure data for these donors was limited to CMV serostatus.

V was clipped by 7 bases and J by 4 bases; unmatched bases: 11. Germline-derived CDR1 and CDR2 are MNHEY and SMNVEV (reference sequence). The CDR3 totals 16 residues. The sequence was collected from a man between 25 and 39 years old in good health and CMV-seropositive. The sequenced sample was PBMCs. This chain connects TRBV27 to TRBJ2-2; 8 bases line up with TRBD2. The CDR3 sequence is CASKVLGLVPTGELFF. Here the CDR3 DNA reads TGTGCCAGCAAGGTATTGGGACTAGTCCCCACCGGGGAGCTGTTTTTT.